Detailed here is one T cell receptor (beta chain). What it binds is unknown. The data stem from a study of cytomegalovirus exposure and HLA in healthy donors. CDR1 is LNHDA and CDR2 is SQIVND in the germline V gene (reference sequence). V shed 4 bases, J shed 3 bases, and the junction held 6 bases outside the gene matches. CDR3 size: 15 residues. The study's findings and limits: Most subjects had HLA-A and HLA-B alleles reportedly predicted accurately by TCR beta sequences.

This PCR relied on a set of 60 Vbeta primers and 13 Jbeta primers. Clones were sequenced by immunoSEQ multiplex PCR, and TCRdb holds only the in-frame ones, with some missing. Seen here are roughly 150,000 clones, more than 80% observed once, and the top ten hold 2.4%. The J gene is TRBJ1-3, the V gene TRBV19, with 7 bases identical to TRBD1. What was sequenced was PBMCs. This sequence was found in a male donor in good health and CMV-seronegative. CDR3 loop: CASSTDREFGNTIYF. As DNA, the CDR3 is TGTGCCAGTAGTACCGACAGGGAATTTGGAAACACCATATATTTT.